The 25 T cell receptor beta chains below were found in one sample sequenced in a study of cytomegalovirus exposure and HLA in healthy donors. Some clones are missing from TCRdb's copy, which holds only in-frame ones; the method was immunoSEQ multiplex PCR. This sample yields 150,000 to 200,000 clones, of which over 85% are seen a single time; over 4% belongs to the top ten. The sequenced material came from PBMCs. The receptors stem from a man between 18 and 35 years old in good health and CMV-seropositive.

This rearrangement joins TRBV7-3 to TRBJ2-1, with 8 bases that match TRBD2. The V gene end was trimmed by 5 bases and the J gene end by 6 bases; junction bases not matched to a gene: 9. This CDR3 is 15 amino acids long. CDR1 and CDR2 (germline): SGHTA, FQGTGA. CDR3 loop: CASSRAAGEINEQFF. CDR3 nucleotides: TGTGCCAGCAGCCGGGCAGCGGGAGAAATCAATGAGCAGTTCTTC.

This chain's CDR3 is CASSLAGGADTQYF. The DNA for the CDR3 is TGTGCCAGCAGTTTAGCGGGAGGTGCGGATACGCAGTATTTT. The chain couples TRBV28 to TRBJ2-3; 8 positions agree with TRBD2. Germline CDR1 reads MDHEN; CDR2 reads SYDVKM. The CDR3 has 14 amino acids. J gave up 6 bases and V 2 bases, and 4 bases lay outside the gene matches.

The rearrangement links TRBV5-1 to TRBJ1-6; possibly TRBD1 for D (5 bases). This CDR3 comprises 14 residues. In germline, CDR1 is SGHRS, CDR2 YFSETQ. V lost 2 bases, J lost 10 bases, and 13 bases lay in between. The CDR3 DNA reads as TGCGCCAGCAGCTTAGGAGGGGTCGGATCACCCCTCCACTTT. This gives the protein CASSLGGVGSPLHF.

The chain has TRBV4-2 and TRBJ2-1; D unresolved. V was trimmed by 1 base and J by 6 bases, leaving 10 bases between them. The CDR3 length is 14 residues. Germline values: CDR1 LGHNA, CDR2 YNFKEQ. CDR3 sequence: CASSQAWLANEQFF. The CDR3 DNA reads TGTGCCAGCAGCCAAGCCTGGCTGGCCAATGAGCAGTTCTTC.

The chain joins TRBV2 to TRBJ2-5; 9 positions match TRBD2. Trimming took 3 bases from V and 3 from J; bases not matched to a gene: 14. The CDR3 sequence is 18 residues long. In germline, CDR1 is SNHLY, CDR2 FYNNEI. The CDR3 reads CASSEWLAGVITEETQYF. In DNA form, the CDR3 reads TGTGCCAGCAGTGAGTGGTTAGCGGGAGTAATTACGGAAGAGACCCAGTACTTC.

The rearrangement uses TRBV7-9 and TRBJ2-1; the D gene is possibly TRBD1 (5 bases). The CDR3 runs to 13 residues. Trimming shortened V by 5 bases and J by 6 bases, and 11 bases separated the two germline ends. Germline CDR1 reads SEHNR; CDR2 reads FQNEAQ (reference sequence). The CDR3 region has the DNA TGTGCCAGCAGCCTGCAGGGATTCAATGAGCAGTTCTTC. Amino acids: CASSLQGFNEQFF. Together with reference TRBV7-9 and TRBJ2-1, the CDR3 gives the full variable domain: DTGVSQNPRHKITKRGQNVTFRCDPISEHNRLYWYRQTLGQGPEFLTYFQNEAQLEKSRLLSDRFSAERPKGSFSTLEIQRTEQGDSAMYLCASSLQGFNEQFFGPGTRLTVL.

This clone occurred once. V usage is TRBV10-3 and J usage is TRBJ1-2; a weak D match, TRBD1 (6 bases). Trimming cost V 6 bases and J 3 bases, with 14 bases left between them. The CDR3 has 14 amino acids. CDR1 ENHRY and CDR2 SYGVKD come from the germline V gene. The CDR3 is CAIRPTGVDYGYTF. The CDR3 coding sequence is TGTGCCATCAGACCGACAGGAGTGGACTATGGCTACACCTTC.

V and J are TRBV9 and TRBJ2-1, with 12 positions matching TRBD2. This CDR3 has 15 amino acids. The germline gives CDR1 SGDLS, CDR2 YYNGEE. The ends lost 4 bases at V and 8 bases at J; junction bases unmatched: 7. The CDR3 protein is CASSKGTSGPDEQFF. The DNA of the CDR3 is TGTGCCAGCAGCAAAGGGACTAGCGGGCCGGATGAGCAGTTCTTC.

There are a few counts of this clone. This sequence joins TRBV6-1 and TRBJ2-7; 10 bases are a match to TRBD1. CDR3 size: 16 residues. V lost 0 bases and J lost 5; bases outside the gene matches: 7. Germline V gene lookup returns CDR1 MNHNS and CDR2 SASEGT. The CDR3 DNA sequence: TGTGCCAGCAGTGAAGCGTCGGACAGGGGGAGGGACGAGCAGTACTTC. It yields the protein CASSEASDRGRDEQYF.

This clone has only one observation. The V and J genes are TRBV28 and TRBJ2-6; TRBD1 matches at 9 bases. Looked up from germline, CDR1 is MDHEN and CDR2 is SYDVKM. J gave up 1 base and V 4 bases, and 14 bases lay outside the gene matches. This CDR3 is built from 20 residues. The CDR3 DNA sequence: TGTGCCAGCAGTTCCGGGACAGGGTATTTTTATAATTCTGGGGCCAACGTCCTGACTTTC. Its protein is CASSSGTGYFYNSGANVLTF.

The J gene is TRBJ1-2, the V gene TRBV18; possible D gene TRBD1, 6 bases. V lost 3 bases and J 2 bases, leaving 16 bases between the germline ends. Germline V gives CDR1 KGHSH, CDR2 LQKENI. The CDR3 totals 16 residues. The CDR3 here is CASSPPLITGNYGYTF. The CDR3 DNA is TGTGCCAGCTCACCCCCCCTCATCACAGGGAACTATGGCTACACCTTC.

The CDR3 DNA reads as TGTGCCAGCAGTTCGTCGGGACTCCCTAACACCGGGGAGCTGTTTTTT. Translation: CASSSSGLPNTGELFF. The J gene is TRBJ2-2, the V gene TRBV27; a weak D match, TRBD2 (6 bases). This CDR3 comprises 16 residues. Trimming pared 4 bases from V and 2 bases from J, leaving 14 bases between. Germline V gene sequence: CDR1 MNHEY, CDR2 SMNVEV (reference sequence).

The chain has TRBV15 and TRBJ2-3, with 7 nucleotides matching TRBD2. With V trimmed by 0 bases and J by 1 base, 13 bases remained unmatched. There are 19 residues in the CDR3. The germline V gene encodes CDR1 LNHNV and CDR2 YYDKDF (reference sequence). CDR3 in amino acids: CATSRDTIWEGGRTDTQYF. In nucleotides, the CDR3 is TGTGCCACCAGCAGAGATACCATCTGGGAGGGAGGTCGCACAGATACGCAGTATTTT.

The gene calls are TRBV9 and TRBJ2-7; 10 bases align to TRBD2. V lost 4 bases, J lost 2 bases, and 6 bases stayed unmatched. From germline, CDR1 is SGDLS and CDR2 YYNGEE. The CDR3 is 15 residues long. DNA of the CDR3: TGTGCCAGCAGCCCCCAACTAGCGGGACCCTACGAGCAGTACTTC. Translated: CASSPQLAGPYEQYF.

CDR3 amino acids: CASSKLANEQFF. The CDR3 DNA follows: TGTGCCAGCAGCAAACTAGCGAATGAGCAGTTCTTC. The chain employs TRBV2 and TRBJ2-1, with 7 bases matching TRBD2. Per the germline V gene, CDR1 is SNHLY and CDR2 is FYNNEI. Losses at the gene ends were 6 bases for V and 7 bases for J; bases not matched to a gene: 3. The length of the CDR3 is 12 residues. The full variable domain, in which reference TRBV2 and TRBJ2-1 provide the parts outside the CDR3, is EPEVTQTPSHQVTQMGQEVILRCVPISNHLYFYWYRQILGQKVEFLVSFYNNEISEKSEIFDDQFSVERPDGSNFTLKIRSTKLEDSAMYFCASSKLANEQFFGPGTRLTVL.

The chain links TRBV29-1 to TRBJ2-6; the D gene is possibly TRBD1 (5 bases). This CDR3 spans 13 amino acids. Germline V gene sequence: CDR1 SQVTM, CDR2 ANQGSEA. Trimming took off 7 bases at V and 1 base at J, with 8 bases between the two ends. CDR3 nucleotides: TGCAGCGCCCAGGGTTCTGGGGCCAACGTCCTGACTTTC. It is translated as CSAQGSGANVLTF.

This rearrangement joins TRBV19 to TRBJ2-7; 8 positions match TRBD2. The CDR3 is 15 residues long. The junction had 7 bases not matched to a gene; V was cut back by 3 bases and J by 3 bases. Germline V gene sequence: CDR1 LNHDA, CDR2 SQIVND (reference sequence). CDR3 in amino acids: CASSIKRREDYEQYF. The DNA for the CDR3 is TGTGCCAGTAGTATTAAACGGCGGGAGGACTACGAGCAGTACTTC.

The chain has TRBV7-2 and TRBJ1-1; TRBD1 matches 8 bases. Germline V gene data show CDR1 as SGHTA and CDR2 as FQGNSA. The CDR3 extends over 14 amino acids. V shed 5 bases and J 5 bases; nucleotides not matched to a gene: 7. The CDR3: CASSTQGVGTEAFF. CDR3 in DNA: TGTGCCAGCAGCACACAGGGGGTTGGGACTGAAGCTTTCTTT.

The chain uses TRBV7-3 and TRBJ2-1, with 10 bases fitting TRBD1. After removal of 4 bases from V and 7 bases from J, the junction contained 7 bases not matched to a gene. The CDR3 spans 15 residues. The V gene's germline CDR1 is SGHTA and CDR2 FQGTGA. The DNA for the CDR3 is TGTGCCAGCAGCTCCGGGACAGGGGTCCTTAATGAGCAGTTCTTC. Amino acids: CASSSGTGVLNEQFF.

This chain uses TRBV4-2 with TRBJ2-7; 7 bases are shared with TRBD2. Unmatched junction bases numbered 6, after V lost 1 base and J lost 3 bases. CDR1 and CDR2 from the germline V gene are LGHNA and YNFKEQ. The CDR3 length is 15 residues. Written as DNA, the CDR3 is TGTGCCAGCAGCCAAGCGGGGACTACCGGCTACGAGCAGTACTTC. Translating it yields CASSQAGTTGYEQYF.

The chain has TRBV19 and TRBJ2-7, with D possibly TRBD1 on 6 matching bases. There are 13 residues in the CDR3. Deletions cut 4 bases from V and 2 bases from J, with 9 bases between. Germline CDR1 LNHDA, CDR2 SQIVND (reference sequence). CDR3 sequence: CASSTGTPYEQYF. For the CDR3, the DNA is TGTGCCAGTAGTACGGGGACACCCTACGAGCAGTACTTC.

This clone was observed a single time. DNA of the CDR3: TGTGCCAGCAGCTTCCGCGGACAATGGCAGTACTTC. Its protein product is CASSFRGQWQYF. The chain is built from TRBV11-3 and TRBJ2-7, with a tentative D call TRBD1 (5 bases). The CDR3 runs to 12 residues. Germline V gene sequence: CDR1 SGHNT, CDR2 YENEEA. Trimming stripped 3 bases from V and 9 bases from J, with 12 bases between.

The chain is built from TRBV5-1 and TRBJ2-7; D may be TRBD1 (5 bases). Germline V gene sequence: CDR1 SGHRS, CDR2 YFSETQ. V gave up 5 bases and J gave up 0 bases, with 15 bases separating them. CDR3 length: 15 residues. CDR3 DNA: TGCGCCAGCAGACGCACAATAGGGGACTCCTACGAGCAGTACTTC. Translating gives CASRRTIGDSYEQYF.

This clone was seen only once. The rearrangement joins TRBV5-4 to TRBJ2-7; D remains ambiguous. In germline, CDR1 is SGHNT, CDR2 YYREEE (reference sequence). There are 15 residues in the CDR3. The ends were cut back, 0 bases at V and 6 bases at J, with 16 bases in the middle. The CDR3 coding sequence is TGTGCCAGCAGCTTGGCCATTGGTAGCCCTCCCGAGCAGTACTTC. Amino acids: CASSLAIGSPPEQYF.

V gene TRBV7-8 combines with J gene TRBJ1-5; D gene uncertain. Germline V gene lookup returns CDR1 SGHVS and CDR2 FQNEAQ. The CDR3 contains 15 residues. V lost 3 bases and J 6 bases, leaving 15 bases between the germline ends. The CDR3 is CASSFGGHGSQPQHF. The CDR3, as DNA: TGTGCCAGCAGCTTTGGAGGTCATGGATCTCAGCCCCAGCATTTT.